These T cell receptor beta chains were read from a single sample in a study of siplizumab effects on memory and regulatory T cells. TCRdb's table, derived via immunoSEQ multiplex PCR, lists solely in-frame clones and lacks some. This sample has 95,000 to 100,000 clones; about nine tenths occur once, and the top ten carry 12%. Specimen: non-Treg CD4+ T cells sorted from blood. These receptors were taken from a human donor in good health. Each CDR3 is given with its conserved first and last residue. D genes are given only for firm matches. The size entry is marked missing in some rows and otherwise reads once, few, many or a size class.

j_call clone_size v_call d_call cdr3_aa cdr3_nt
TRBJ2-3 - TRBV5-4 TRBD2 CASSFLLAGGPDTQYF TGTGCCAGCAGCTTTCTACTCGCGGGAGGGCCAGATACGCAGTATTTT
TRBJ2-7 - TRBV5-1 - CASSFKGSYEQYF TGCGCCAGCAGCTTTAAGGGGTCCTACGAGCAGTACTTC
TRBJ2-1 - TRBV30 - CAWSGTALVNEQFF TGTGCCTGGAGTGGGACCGCATTAGTGAATGAGCAGTTCTTC
TRBJ1-5 - TRBV5-1 - CASPRIRSNQPQHF TGCGCCAGCCCTAGGATTCGTAGCAATCAGCCCCAGCATTTT
TRBJ1-4 - TRBV7-3 - CASSPRDPTNEKLFF TGTGCCAGCAGCCCGCGGGATCCGACTAATGAAAAACTGTTTTTT
TRBJ2-1 - TRBV6-1 TRBD2 CASSDLAGGSNEQFF TGTGCCAGCAGTGACTTAGCGGGAGGATCCAATGAGCAGTTCTTC
TRBJ2-1 - TRBV18 TRBD2 CASSPGLAGDNEQFF TGTGCCAGCTCACCGGGACTAGCGGGGGACAATGAGCAGTTCTTC
TRBJ2-1 - TRBV30 TRBD2 CACSGRIVEQFF TGTGCCTGCAGCGGGAGAATAGTTGAGCAGTTCTTC
TRBJ2-7 - TRBV6-5 - CASSSHGSSSSYEQYF TGTGCCAGCAGTTCCCACGGTAGCTCAAGCTCCTACGAGCAGTACTTC
TRBJ2-5 - TRBV5-1 - CASSFPDETQYF TGCGCCAGCAGCTTCCCCGATGAGACCCAGTACTTC
TRBJ2-2 - TRBV4-1 - CASSVLHTGELFF TGCGCCAGCAGCGTCCTTCACACCGGGGAGCTGTTTTTT
TRBJ2-5 - TRBV30 - CAWSVSETQYF TGTGCCTGGAGTGTGAGTGAGACCCAGTACTTC
TRBJ2-7 - TRBV27 - CASSLEAGPYEQYF TGTGCCAGCAGTTTGGAGGCGGGGCCCTACGAGCAGTACTTC
TRBJ2-1 - TRBV28 TRBD2 CASSPPSGIEGEQFF TGTGCCAGCAGTCCCCCTAGCGGGATCGAGGGTGAGCAGTTCTTC
TRBJ2-7 - TRBV7-9 - CASSPTFAYEQYF TGTGCCAGCAGCCCCACTTTCGCCTACGAGCAGTACTTC
TRBJ2-4 - TRBV19 - CASQRGGIGPKNIQYF TGTGCCAGTCAAAGGGGGGGCATAGGCCCCAAAAACATTCAGTACTTC
TRBJ1-2 - TRBV6-1 - CASREGINYGYTF TGTGCCAGCAGAGAAGGCATTAACTATGGCTACACCTTC
TRBJ2-7 - TRBV6-6 - CASRLNYEQYF TGTGCCAGCAGATTAAACTACGAGCAGTACTTC
TRBJ2-3 - TRBV30 TRBD2 CAWSATSRFSDTQYF TGTGCCTGGAGTGCGACTAGCAGGTTCTCAGATACGCAGTATTTT
TRBJ1-1 - TRBV5-1 TRBD1 CASSKGDRGNTEAFF TGCGCCAGCAGCAAAGGGGACAGGGGGAACACTGAAGCTTTCTTT
TRBJ1-2 - TRBV15 - CATSREKTVYGYTF TGTGCCACCAGCAGAGAAAAGACAGTCTATGGCTACACCTTC
TRBJ2-5 - TRBV18 - CASSPTPGTLQETQYF TGTGCCAGCTCACCAACTCCCGGGACGCTCCAAGAGACCCAGTACTTC
TRBJ1-2 - TRBV7-9 - CASSSDSYYGYTF TGTGCCAGCAGCTCCGACAGTTACTATGGCTACACCTTC
TRBJ2-7 - TRBV7-8 - CASSPRTVWYEQYF TGTGCCAGCAGCCCGCGGACGGTTTGGTACGAGCAGTACTTC
TRBJ1-2 once TRBV11-2 - CASSTQRGLGSYGYTF TGTGCCAGCAGCACTCAAAGGGGACTTGGCTCCTATGGCTACACCTTC
TRBJ2-4 - TRBV7-2 - CASSQGSGVNIQYF TGTGCCAGCAGCCAGGGTTCCGGGGTCAACATTCAGTACTTC
TRBJ2-7 - TRBV7-2 - CASSFRGAGEREQYF TGTGCCAGCAGCTTTAGGGGGGCGGGAGAGAGGGAGCAGTACTTC
TRBJ2-1 - TRBV30 TRBD1 CAWSAGQPNEQFF TGTGCCTGGAGTGCGGGACAGCCCAATGAGCAGTTCTTC
TRBJ1-1 - TRBV18 - CASSPQDLPNTEAFF TGTGCCAGCTCACCTCAGGACCTACCGAACACTGAAGCTTTCTTT
TRBJ2-5 - TRBV19 - CASSPGVGVETQYF TGTGCCAGTAGTCCGGGCGTAGGGGTGGAGACCCAGTACTTC
TRBJ2-1 once TRBV5-1 - CASSLGANSYNEQFF TGCGCCAGCAGCTTAGGAGCGAACTCCTACAATGAGCAGTTCTTC
TRBJ1-1 - TRBV5-1 - CASSSQPGDTEAFF TGCGCCAGCAGCTCCCAACCGGGCGACACTGAAGCTTTCTTT
TRBJ2-3 - TRBV5-5 TRBD2 CASSQGLATDTQYF TGTGCCAGCAGCCAGGGACTAGCCACAGATACGCAGTATTTT
TRBJ2-1 once TRBV7-2 TRBD2 CASSLARGSYNEQFF TGTGCCAGCAGCTTAGCGCGCGGGAGCTACAATGAGCAGTTCTTC
TRBJ2-7 - TRBV28 TRBD1 CAPPGQSSYEQYF TGTGCCCCCCCGGGACAGAGCTCCTACGAGCAGTACTTC
TRBJ1-1 once TRBV30 - CAWSIGQNTEAFF TGTGCCTGGAGTATTGGGCAGAACACTGAAGCTTTCTTT
TRBJ1-1 - TRBV6-6 TRBD1 CASSYRGQGAGTEAFF TGTGCCAGCAGTTACAGGGGACAGGGGGCGGGAACTGAAGCTTTCTTT
TRBJ2-2 - TRBV10-3 - CAISDRGLQNTGELFF TGTGCCATCAGTGACCGGGGACTCCAGAACACCGGGGAGCTGTTTTTT
TRBJ1-1 - TRBV11-1 TRBD1 CASSSDRGTEAFF TGTGCCAGCAGCTCGGACAGGGGCACTGAAGCTTTCTTT
TRBJ2-3 - TRBV11-3 - CASSSRFTHTDTQYF TGTGCCAGCAGCTCCAGATTCACACACACAGATACGCAGTATTTT
TRBJ2-5 - TRBV5-6 - CASSMGGGRETQYF TGTGCCAGCAGCATGGGGGGGGGCCGCGAGACCCAGTACTTC
TRBJ1-5 - TRBV21-1 - CASSKVVCRSNQPQHF TGTGCCAGCAGCAAAGTGGTTTGCAGAAGCAATCAGCCCCAGCATTTT